Listed below are T cell receptor beta chains from one sample, sequenced in a study of breast tumors, draining lymph nodes, adjacent tissues. Via MiXCR, TCRdb re-called the multiplex PCR reads, giving one row per CDR3 protein. Of approximately 230,000 distinct CDR3 sequences listed, less than 45% were seen once; the top ten hold approximately 3.6%. The sequenced material came from axillary lymph node tissue. These receptors all stem from a female donor with breast cancer. Some clones in this sample may be carry-over from other donors' samples. CDR3s include the opening cysteine and the closing phenylalanine or tryptophan. A D gene is named only where the DNA matches it firmly. The size field is filled for only some rows; it gives once, few, many or a size class.

V gene	D gene	J gene	clone size	CDR3 protein	CDR3 DNA
TRBV5-8	TRBD2	TRBJ2-3	many	CASSKTSGSADTQYF	TGTGCCAGCAGCAAGACTAGCGGGAGTGCAGATACGCAGTATTTT
TRBV7-3	TRBD2	TRBJ2-1	many	CASSLSGRAYNEQFF	TGTGCCAGCAGCTTAAGTGGGAGGGCATACAATGAGCAGTTCTTC
TRBV7-2	TRBD1	TRBJ2-3	-	CASSLAGEDRGAFDTQYF	TGTGCCAGCAGCTTAGCGGGGGAGGACAGGGGGGCCTTCGATACGCAGTATTTT
TRBV5-1	TRBD2	TRBJ2-2	-	CASKFSRGVPTGELFF	TGTGCCAGCAAATTTTCGCGGGGGGTCCCTACCGGGGAGCTGTTTTTT
TRBV7-2	-	TRBJ1-1	-	CASSFRGSGGPNTEAFF	TGTGCCAGCAGCTTCCGAGGCAGCGGGGGGCCCAACACTGAAGCTTTCTTT
TRBV5-1	TRBD1	TRBJ2-6	many	CASSRDRGYGANVLTF	TGCGCCAGCAGTCGGGACAGGGGGTATGGGGCCAACGTCCTGACTTTC
TRBV3-1	TRBD1	TRBJ2-1	many	CASSLQGAYGEQFF	TGTGCCAGCAGCCTACAGGGGGCTTATGGTGAGCAGTTCTTC
TRBV11-3	TRBD2	TRBJ2-1	once	CASSSGTSGRAPEQFF	TGTGCCAGCAGCTCCGGGACTAGCGGGAGGGCCCCTGAGCAGTTCTTC
TRBV24-1	-	TRBJ1-5	-	CATSAPRQRGSNQPQHF	TGTGCCACCAGTGCTCCCCGACAGAGGGGAAGCAATCAGCCCCAGCATTTT
TRBV20-1	TRBD2	TRBJ2-2	many	CSASSDKTSGGYVVGELFF	TGCAGTGCTAGTTCCGATAAGACTAGCGGGGGGTATGTCGTCGGGGAGCTGTTTTTT
TRBV6-5	-	TRBJ1-6	many	CASSYRGPRGSPLHF	TGTGCCAGCAGTTACCGGGGCCCAAGGGGTTCACCCCTCCACTTT
TRBV6-1	-	TRBJ2-2	-	CASNQTSTGELFF	TGTGCCAGCAACCAAACTAGCACCGGGGAGCTGTTTTTT
TRBV5-1	-	TRBJ1-6	-	CASSLVATLNNSPLHF	TGCGCCAGCAGCTTGGTTGCGACACTGAATAATTCACCCCTCCACTTT
TRBV20-1	TRBD2	TRBJ2-3	once	CSAKPAGAYNEQYF	TGCAGTGCCAAGCCAGCGGGGGCGTACAATGAGCAGTATTTT
TRBV7-6	-	TRBJ2-1	-	CASSPGPGDEQFF	TGTGCCAGCAGCCCGGGGCCAGGGGATGAGCAGTTCTTC
TRBV7-8	TRBD2	TRBJ2-5	-	CASSEWSGREETQYF	TGTGCCAGCAGCGAGTGGAGCGGGAGGGAGGAGACCCAGTACTTC
TRBV28	-	TRBJ1-4	-	CASSEGGADEKLFF	TGTGCCAGCAGTGAAGGGGGTGCCGATGAAAAACTGTTTTTT
TRBV2	TRBD1	TRBJ1-1	few	CASSQPRDRAKNTEAFF	TGTGCCAGCAGCCAACCCCGGGACAGAGCCAAGAACACTGAAGCTTTCTTT
TRBV9	-	TRBJ2-1	many	CASSGVGEDEQFF	TGTGCCAGCAGCGGAGTGGGAGAGGATGAGCAGTTCTTC